The rows below give T cell receptor beta chains drawn from one sample of a study of cytomegalovirus exposure and HLA in healthy donors. This table comes from immunoSEQ multiplex PCR, and its TCRdb copy is limited to in-frame clones, with some not included. The data show 200,000 or so clones, with about 79% seen just once and roughly 0.1% held by the top ten. Sequencing was done on a sample of PBMCs. The receptors were sampled from a boy under 10 years old in good health and CMV-seronegative. CDR3s include the opening cysteine and the closing phenylalanine or tryptophan. The D gene is left open where the match is weak.

V gene,D gene,J gene,CDR3 protein
TRBV27,-,TRBJ1-6,CASSPLPLNNYNSPLHF
TRBV7-9,-,TRBJ1-5,CASSLGVAQPQHF
TRBV7-9,-,TRBJ2-3,CASSHTGSDTQYF
TRBV23-1,-,TRBJ1-5,CASSQSSRGRPQHF
TRBV4-1,-,TRBJ2-3,CASSQPGLSTDTQYF
TRBV5-4,TRBD1,TRBJ1-2,CASSPGTVDYGYTF
TRBV19,-,TRBJ1-6,CASSFRQEGDSPLHF
TRBV7-9,TRBD1,TRBJ1-2,CASSLRTGFGYTF
TRBV15,TRBD2,TRBJ2-5,CATSRGPGTSGQETQYF
TRBV7-6,-,TRBJ2-5,CASSLGRVETQYF